The 3 T cell receptor beta chains below all came from one sample that was sequenced in a study of Tregs in tolerant kidney transplant recipients. TCRdb's copy holds only in-frame clones and misses some; the assay was immunoSEQ multiplex PCR. The profile shows 240,000 or so clones, approximately 83% of them singletons. Material: CD4+ T cells from blood. The receptor source for this set is a human donor in good health.

The rearrangement joins TRBV7-8 to TRBJ2-2, with D maybe TRBD2 (5 bases). With 4 bases removed from V and 4 bases from J, the gap between germline ends came to 13 bases. Germline V gives CDR1 SGHVS, CDR2 FQNEAQ. This CDR3 comprises 15 residues. This CDR3 is CASSSVRGVTGELFF. The CDR3 DNA reads as TGTGCCAGCAGCTCTGTTCGGGGAGTCACCGGGGAGCTGTTTTTT.

V gene TRBV9 combines with J gene TRBJ2-1; D gene uncertain. The CDR3 spans 15 residues. The germline V gene has CDR1 SGDLS and CDR2 YYNGEE. V was cut by 4 bases and J by 3 bases, with 14 bases left in between. CDR3 loop: CASSPSGLLYNEQFF. The CDR3 DNA follows: TGTGCCAGCAGCCCCTCGGGTCTCCTCTACAATGAGCAGTTCTTC.

The rearrangement uses TRBV19 and TRBJ2-3; 11 bases agree with TRBD2. J gave up 2 bases and V 8 bases, and 3 bases lay outside the gene matches. The CDR3 totals 14 residues. Germline assignment: CDR1 LNHDA and CDR2 SQIVND (reference sequence). DNA of the CDR3: TGTGCCAGTGCGGGACTAGCGGCCACAGATACGCAGTATTTT. This encodes CASAGLAATDTQYF.